Listed below are T cell receptor beta chains from one sample, sequenced in a study of long-term antiretroviral therapy in people with HIV. Sequencing was performed with immunoSEQ multiplex PCR; in TCRdb, only in-frame clones are kept and a portion is missing. Seen here are almost 35,000 clones, approximately 95% observed once, and the top ten hold roughly 4%. The sequenced sample was unsorted PBMCs, obtained 5 to 5.5 years after starting antiretroviral therapy. Every receptor here comes from a woman aged 50 to 65 with HIV. The conserved cysteine and the conserved F or W are not part of the CDR3 here. Fields, in order: CDR3 length, D gene, V gene, J gene, CDR3 protein. D genes are given only for firm matches.

11	-	TRBV27	TRBJ1-2	ASRSVTNYGYT
11	-	TRBV6-5	TRBJ1-1	ASSYSNRLAAF
14	TRBD2	TRBV6-5	TRBJ2-2	ASSLNGGAYLGELF
14	TRBD1	TRBV10-3	TRBJ2-7	AISVPGQGASYEQY
13	TRBD1	TRBV2	TRBJ1-5	ASKGGGHSNQPQH
15	-	TRBV18	TRBJ2-3	ASSPLGRGTGTDTQY
15	TRBD2	TRBV11-2	TRBJ2-1	ASSKGTSDISYNEQF
12	-	TRBV6-1	TRBJ2-1	ASSEDWGSGEQF
11	-	TRBV19	TRBJ2-5	ASSDGLTETQY
12	-	TRBV6-5	TRBJ2-5	ASSPADSQETQY
11	TRBD1	TRBV15	TRBJ2-7	ATGQGDLYEQY
9	TRBD2	TRBV30	TRBJ2-1	AWSPGGSWF
15	-	TRBV10-3	TRBJ2-5	AISESPAASYQETQY
16	TRBD2	TRBV7-9	TRBJ2-1	ATRLTTSGGASYNEQF
10	-	TRBV7-8	TRBJ1-5	ASSSQDQPQH
15	TRBD2	TRBV4-3	TRBJ2-2	ASSQEASGAYTGELF
11	-	TRBV6-5	TRBJ2-7	ASRSSGNYEQY
10	-	TRBV5-6	TRBJ2-2	ASSLYTGELF
12	-	TRBV4-2	TRBJ2-5	ASSAYWGQETQY
16	-	TRBV4-3	TRBJ2-1	ASSQDGEGAVVVNEQF
14	-	TRBV7-3	TRBJ2-1	ASSLVPGPSYNEQF
10	-	TRBV5-1	TRBJ1-1	ASSSTASEAF
11	-	TRBV5-4	TRBJ2-7	ASSLGPGYEQY
16	TRBD1	TRBV18	TRBJ2-6	ASSRDRVHSSGANVLT
12	-	TRBV18	TRBJ2-5	ASSPLAVVETQY
12	-	TRBV21-1	TRBJ2-2	ASSFYDGTGELF
13	TRBD1	TRBV7-3	TRBJ1-1	ASSLGTGGSTEAF
14	TRBD2	TRBV19	TRBJ2-5	ASSTEAGVLQETQY
11	-	TRBV18	TRBJ1-5	ASSPTDNQPQH
10	-	TRBV6-4	TRBJ1-5	ASSDSPGPQH
11	-	TRBV4-3	TRBJ2-2	ASSQELSGELF
12	TRBD1	TRBV9	TRBJ1-5	ASSGGTGNQPQH